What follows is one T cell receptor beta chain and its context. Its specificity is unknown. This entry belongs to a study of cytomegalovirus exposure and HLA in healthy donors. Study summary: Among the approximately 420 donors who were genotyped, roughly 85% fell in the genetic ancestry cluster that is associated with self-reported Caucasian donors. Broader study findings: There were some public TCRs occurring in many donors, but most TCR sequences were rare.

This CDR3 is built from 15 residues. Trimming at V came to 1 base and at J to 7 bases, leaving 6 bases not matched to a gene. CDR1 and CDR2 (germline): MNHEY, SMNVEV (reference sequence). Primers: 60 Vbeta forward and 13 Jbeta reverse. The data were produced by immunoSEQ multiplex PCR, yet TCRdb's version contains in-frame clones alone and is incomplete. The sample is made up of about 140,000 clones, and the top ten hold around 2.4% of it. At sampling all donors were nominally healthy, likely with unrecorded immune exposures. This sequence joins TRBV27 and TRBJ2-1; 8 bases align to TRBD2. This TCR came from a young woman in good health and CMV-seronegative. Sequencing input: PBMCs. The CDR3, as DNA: TGTGCCAGCAGTTTATGGTCTAGCGGGTTAAATGAGCAGTTCTTC. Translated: CASSLWSSGLNEQFF.